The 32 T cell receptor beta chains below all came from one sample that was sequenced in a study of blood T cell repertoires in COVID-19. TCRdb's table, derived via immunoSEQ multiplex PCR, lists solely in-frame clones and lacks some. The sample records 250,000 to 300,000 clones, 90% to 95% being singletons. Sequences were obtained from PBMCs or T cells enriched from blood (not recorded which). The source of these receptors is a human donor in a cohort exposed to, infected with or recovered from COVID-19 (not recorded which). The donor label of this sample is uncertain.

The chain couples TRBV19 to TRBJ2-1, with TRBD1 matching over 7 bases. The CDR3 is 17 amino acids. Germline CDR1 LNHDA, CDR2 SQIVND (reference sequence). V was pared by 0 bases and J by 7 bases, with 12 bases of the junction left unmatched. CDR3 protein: CASSIDIGTAEGNEQFF. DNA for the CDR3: TGTGCCAGTAGTATAGATATCGGGACAGCTGAGGGAAATGAGCAGTTCTTC.

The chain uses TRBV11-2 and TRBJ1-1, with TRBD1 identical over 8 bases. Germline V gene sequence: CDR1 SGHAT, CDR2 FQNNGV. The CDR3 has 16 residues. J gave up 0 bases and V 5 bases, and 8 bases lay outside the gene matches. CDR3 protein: CASSDRDRSMNTEAFF. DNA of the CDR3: TGTGCCAGCAGCGACCGGGACAGGAGCATGAACACTGAAGCTTTCTTT.

The CDR3 sequence is CASRDFSSGNTIYF. In nucleotides, the CDR3 is TGTGCCAGCAGGGACTTCAGCTCTGGAAACACCATATATTTT. This chain connects TRBV25-1 to TRBJ1-3; no definite D call. The CDR3 sequence is 14 residues long. Trimming stripped 6 bases from V and 0 bases from J, with 9 bases between. Germline V gene lookup returns CDR1 MGHDK and CDR2 SYGVNS. The full variable domain, rest sourced from reference TRBV25-1 and TRBJ1-3, is EADIYQTPRYLVIGTGKKITLECSQTMGHDKMYWYQQDPGMELHLIHYSYGVNSTEKGDLSSESTVSRIRTEHFPLTLESARPSHTSQYLCASRDFSSGNTIYFGEGSWLTVV.

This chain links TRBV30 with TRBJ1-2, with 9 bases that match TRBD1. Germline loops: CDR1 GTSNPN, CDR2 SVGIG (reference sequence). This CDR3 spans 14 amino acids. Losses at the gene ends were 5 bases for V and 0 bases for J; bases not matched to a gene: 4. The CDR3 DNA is TGTGCCTGGGGGACAGGGTCAGCTAACTATGGCTACACCTTC. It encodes CAWGTGSANYGYTF.

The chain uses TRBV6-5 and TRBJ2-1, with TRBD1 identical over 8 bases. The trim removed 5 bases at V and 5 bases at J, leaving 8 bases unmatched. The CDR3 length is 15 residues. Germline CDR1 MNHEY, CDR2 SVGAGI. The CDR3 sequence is CASSKLWTGNNEQFF. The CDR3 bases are TGTGCCAGCAGTAAACTCTGGACAGGGAACAATGAGCAGTTCTTC.

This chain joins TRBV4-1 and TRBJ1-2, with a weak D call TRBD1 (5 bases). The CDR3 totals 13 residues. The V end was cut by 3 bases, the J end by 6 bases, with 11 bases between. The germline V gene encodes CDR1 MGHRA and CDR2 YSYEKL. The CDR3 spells CASSQSGTHGYTF. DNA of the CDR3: TGCGCCAGCAGCCAGTCCGGGACTCATGGCTACACCTTC.

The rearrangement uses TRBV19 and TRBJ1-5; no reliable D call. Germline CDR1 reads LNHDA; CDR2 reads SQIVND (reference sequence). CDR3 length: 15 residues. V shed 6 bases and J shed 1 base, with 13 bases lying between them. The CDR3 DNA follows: TGTGCCAGTAGGCAGTCGAACACAAGCAATCAGCCCCAGCATTTT. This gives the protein CASRQSNTSNQPQHF.

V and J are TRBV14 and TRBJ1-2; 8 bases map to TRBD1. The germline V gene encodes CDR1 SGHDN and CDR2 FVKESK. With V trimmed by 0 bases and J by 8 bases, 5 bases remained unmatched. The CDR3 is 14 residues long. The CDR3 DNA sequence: TGTGCCAGCAGCCAAGACAGGGGGCTAGGGGGCTACACCTTC. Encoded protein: CASSQDRGLGGYTF.

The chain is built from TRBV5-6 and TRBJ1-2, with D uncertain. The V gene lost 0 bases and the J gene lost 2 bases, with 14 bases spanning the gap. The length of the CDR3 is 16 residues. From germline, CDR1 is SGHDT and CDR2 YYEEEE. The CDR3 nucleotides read TGTGCCAGCAGCTTGGCCATATCGAGGGAGAACTATGGCTACACCTTC. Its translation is CASSLAISRENYGYTF.

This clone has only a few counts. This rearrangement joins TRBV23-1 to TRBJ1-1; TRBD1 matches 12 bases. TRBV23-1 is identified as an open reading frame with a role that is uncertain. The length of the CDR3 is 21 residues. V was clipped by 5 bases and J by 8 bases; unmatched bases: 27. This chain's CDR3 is CASSIPVPHGTGGGSQREAFF. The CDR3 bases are TGCGCCAGCAGTATCCCCGTACCGCACGGGACAGGGGGCGGGAGCCAAAGGGAAGCTTTCTTT.

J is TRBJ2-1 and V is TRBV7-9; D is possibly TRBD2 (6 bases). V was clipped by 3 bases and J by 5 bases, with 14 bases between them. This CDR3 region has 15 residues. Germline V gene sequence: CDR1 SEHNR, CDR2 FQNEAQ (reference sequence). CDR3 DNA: TGTGCCAGCAGCTTGGGAGTAGCGGTCAACAATGAGCAGTTCTTC. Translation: CASSLGVAVNNEQFF. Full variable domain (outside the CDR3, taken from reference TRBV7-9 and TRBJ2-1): DTGVSQNPRHKITKRGQNVTFRCDPISEHNRLYWYRQTLGQGPEFLTYFQNEAQLEKSRLLSDRFSAERPKGSFSTLEIQRTEQGDSAMYLCASSLGVAVNNEQFFGPGTRLTVL.

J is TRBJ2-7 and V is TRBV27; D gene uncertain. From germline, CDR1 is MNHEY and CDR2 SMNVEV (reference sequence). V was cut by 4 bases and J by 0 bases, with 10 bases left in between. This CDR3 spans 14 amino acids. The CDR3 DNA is TGTGCCAGCAGTTCCGGTCTTAGCTCCTACGAGCAGTACTTC. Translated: CASSSGLSSYEQYF.

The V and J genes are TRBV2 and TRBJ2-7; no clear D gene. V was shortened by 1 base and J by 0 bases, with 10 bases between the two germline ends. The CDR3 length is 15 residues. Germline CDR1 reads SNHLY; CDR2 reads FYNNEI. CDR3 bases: TGTGCCAGCAGTGAAGGGGTACAGCTCTCCTACGAGCAGTACTTC. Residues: CASSEGVQLSYEQYF.

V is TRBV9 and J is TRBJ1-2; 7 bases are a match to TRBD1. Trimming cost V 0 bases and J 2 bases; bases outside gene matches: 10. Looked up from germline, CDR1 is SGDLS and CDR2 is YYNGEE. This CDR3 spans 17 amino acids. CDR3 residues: CASSVEIGAGGNYGYTF. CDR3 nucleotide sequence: TGTGCCAGCAGCGTAGAGATCGGCGCAGGGGGGAACTATGGCTACACCTTC.

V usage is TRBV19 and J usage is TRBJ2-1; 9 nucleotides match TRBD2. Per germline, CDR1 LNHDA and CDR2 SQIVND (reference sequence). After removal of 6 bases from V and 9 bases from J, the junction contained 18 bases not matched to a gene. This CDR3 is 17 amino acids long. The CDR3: CASRLFSGLATSGEQFF. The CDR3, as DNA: TGTGCCAGTAGACTATTTTCAGGACTAGCGACGTCGGGTGAGCAGTTCTTC.

As DNA, the CDR3 is TGCGCCAGCAGACGGGGGGGCCCGGACAATGAGCAGTTCTTC. It encodes CASRRGGPDNEQFF. This chain links TRBV5-1 with TRBJ2-1; 8 positions agree with TRBD2. The V gene end was trimmed by 5 bases and the J gene end by 5 bases; junction bases not matched to a gene: 6. Germline-derived CDR1 and CDR2 are SGHRS and YFSETQ. The CDR3 length is 14 residues.

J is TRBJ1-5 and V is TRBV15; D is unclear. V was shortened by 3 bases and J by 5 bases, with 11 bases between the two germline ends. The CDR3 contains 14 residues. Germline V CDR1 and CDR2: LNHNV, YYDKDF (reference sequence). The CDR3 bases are TGTGCCACCAGCAGGGAGGGCGCCCATCAGCCCCAGCATTTT. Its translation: CATSREGAHQPQHF.

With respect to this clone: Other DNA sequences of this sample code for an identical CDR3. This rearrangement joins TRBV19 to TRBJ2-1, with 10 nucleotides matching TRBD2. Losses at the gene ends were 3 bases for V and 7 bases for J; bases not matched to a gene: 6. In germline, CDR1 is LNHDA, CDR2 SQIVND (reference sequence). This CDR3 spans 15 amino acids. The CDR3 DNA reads TGTGCCAGTAGTATGGCTAGCGGGGGATATAATGAGCAGTTCTTC. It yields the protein CASSMASGGYNEQFF.

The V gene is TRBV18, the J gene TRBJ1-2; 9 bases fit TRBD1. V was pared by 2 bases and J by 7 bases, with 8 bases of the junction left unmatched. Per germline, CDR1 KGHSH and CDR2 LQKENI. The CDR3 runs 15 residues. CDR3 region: CASSPERGQGRGYTF. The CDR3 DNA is TGTGCCAGCTCACCAGAACGGGGACAGGGACGTGGCTACACCTTC.

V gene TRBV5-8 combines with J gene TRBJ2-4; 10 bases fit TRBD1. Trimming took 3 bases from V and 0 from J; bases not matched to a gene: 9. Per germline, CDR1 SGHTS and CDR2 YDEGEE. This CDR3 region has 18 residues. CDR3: CASSYGTGEGLAKNIQYF. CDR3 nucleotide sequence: TGTGCCAGCAGCTATGGGACAGGGGAGGGGCTAGCCAAAAACATTCAGTACTTC.

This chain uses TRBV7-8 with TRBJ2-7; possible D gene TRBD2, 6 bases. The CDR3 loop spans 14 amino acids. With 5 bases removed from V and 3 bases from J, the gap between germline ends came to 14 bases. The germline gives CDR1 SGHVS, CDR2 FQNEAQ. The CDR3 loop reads CASSAAGTYYEQYF. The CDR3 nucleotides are TGTGCCAGCAGCGCAGCGGGCACCTACTACGAGCAGTACTTC.

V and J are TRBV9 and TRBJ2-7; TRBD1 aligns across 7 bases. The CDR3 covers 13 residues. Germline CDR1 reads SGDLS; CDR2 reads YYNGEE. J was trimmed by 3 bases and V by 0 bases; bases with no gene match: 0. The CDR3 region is CASSVGDSYEQYF. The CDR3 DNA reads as TGTGCCAGCAGCGTAGGGGACAGCTACGAGCAGTACTTC.

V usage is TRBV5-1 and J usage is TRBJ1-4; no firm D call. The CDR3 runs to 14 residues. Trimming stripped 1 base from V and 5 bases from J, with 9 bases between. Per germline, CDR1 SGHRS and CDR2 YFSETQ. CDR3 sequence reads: CASSLTQPNEKLFF. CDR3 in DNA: TGCGCCAGCAGCTTGACACAGCCCAATGAAAAACTGTTTTTT.

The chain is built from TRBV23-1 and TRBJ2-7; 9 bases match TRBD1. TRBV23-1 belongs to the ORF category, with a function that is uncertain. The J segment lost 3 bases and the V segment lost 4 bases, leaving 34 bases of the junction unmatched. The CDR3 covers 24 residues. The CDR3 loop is CASSPSVPKLKETGGTLFSYEQYF. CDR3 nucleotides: TGCGCCAGCAGTCCTTCGGTCCCAAAACTAAAAGAGACAGGGGGTACCCTGTTTAGCTACGAGCAGTACTTC.

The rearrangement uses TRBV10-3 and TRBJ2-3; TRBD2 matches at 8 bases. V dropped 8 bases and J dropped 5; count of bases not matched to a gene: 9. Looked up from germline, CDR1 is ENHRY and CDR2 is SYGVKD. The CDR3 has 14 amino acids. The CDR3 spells CAIFPGGSGDTQYF. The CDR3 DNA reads TGTGCCATCTTCCCGGGGGGGTCGGGAGATACGCAGTATTTT.

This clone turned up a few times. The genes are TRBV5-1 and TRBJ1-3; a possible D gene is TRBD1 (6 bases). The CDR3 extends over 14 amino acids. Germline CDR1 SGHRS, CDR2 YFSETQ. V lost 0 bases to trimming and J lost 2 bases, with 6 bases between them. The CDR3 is CASSLDRAGNTIYF. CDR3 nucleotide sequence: TGCGCCAGCAGCTTGGACAGGGCTGGAAACACCATATATTTT.

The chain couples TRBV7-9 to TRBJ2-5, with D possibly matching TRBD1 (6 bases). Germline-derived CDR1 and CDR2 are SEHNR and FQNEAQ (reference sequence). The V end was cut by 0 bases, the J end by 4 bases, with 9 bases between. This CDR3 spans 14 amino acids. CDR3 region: CASSLATGRETQYF. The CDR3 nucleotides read TGTGCCAGCAGCTTAGCGACAGGCCGAGAGACCCAGTACTTC.

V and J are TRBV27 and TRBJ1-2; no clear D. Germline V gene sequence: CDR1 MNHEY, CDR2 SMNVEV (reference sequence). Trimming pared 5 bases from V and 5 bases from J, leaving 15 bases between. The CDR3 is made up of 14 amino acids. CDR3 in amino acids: CASSLADGMYGYTF. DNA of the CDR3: TGTGCCAGCAGTCTTGCGGACGGGATGTATGGCTACACCTTC.

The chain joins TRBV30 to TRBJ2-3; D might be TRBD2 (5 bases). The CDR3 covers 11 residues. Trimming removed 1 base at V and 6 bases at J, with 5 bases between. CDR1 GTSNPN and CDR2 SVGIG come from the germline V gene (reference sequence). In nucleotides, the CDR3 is TGTGCCTGGAGTGGAGGGGATACGCAGTATTTT. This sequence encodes CAWSGGDTQYF.

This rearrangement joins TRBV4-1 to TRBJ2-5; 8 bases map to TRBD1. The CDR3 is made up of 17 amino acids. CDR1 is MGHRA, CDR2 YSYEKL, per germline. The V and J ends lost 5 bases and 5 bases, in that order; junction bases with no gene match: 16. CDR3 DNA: TGCGCCAGCAGCAATGTTATGAGGACAGGGAGGTGGGAGACCCAGTACTTC. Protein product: CASSNVMRTGRWETQYF.

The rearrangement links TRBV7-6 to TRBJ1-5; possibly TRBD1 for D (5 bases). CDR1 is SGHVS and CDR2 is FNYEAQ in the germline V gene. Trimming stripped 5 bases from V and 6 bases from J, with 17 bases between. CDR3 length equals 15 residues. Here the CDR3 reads CASSPNGGGTQPQHF. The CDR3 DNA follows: TGTGCCAGCAGCCCCAACGGGGGGGGGACTCAGCCCCAGCATTTT.

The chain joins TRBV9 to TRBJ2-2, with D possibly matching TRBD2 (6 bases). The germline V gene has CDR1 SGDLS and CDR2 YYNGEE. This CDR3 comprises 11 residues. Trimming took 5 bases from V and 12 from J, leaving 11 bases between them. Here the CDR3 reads CASSDGGKLFF. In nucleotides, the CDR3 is TGTGCCAGCAGTGACGGAGGGAAGCTGTTTTTT.